This T cell receptor (beta chain) was identified in a study of spatial heterogeneity in lung cancer. Turning to the study itself: Among detected sequences, beta-chain ones consistently exceeded alpha-chain ones in number. Averaged across combinations, each unique TCR and UMI pairing appeared more than ten times in raw reads, which were uncorrected. Overall study findings and caveats: Ubiquitous expanded tumor TCRs surfaced in blood more at resection than they did at follow-up.

The time point was: sample taken at primary tumor resection. Extraction of whole RNA from tumor, nontumor lung or frozen PBMC preceded unsorted sequencing. There were roughly 72 donors, all of them untreated patients with early-stage non-small cell lung cancer. Via MiXCR, TCRdb re-called the 5' RACE reads, giving one row per CDR3 protein. This table has tens of thousands of distinct CDR3 sequences, approximately 12% appearing once. The junction had 16 bases not matched to a gene; V was cut back by 7 bases and J by 5 bases. Per germline, CDR1 MNHNY and CDR2 SVGAGI (reference sequence). The length of the CDR3 is 16 residues. In the case of this clonotype: Its antigen is unidentified.

This chain connects TRBV6-6 to TRBJ2-5; 7 bases fit TRBD2. The specimen was PBMCs, collected at surgery. This TCR derives from a male donor with early-stage non-small cell lung cancer. This CDR3 reads CASIPRDKGGEETQYF. Written as DNA, the CDR3 is TGTGCCAGCATACCCCGCGACAAGGGAGGGGAGGAGACCCAGTACTTC.